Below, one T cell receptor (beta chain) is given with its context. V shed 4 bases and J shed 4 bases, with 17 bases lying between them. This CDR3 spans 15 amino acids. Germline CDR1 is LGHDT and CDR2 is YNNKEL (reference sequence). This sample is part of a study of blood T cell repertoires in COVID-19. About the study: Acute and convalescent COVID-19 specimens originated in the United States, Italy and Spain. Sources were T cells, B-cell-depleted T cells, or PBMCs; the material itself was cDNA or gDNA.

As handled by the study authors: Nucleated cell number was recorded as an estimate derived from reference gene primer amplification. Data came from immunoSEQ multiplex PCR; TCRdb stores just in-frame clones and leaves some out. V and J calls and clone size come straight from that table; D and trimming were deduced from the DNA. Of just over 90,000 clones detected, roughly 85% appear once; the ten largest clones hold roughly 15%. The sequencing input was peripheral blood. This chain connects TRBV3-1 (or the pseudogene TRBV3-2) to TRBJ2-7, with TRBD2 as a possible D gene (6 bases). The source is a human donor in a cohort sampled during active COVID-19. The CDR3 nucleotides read TGTGCCAGCAGCCCCGGAAGCGGGTCTGTGTACGAGCAGTACTTC. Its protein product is CASSPGSGSVYEQYF.